One and the same sample provided the 13 T cell receptor beta chains below, sequenced in a study of blood T cell repertoires in COVID-19. Assay used: immunoSEQ multiplex PCR; TCRdb lists only in-frame clones, some missing. Of 200,000 to 300,000 clones in the sample, 84% were seen once. The sequenced material came from peripheral blood. The receptor set was obtained from a man aged 60 to 75 with acute or convalescent COVID-19.

The chain links TRBV4-3 to TRBJ2-7; TRBD1 matches 7 bases. Germline trimming cut 3 bases from V and 3 bases from J; bases unmatched to any gene: 8. Germline values: CDR1 LGHNA, CDR2 YSLEER. The CDR3 covers 15 residues. CDR3 amino acids: CASSHRQGPYYEQYF. The CDR3, as DNA: TGCGCCAGCAGCCACCGACAGGGACCGTACTACGAGCAGTACTTC.

The chain links TRBV9 to TRBJ2-1; TRBD2 matches 8 bases. Per the germline V gene, CDR1 is SGDLS and CDR2 is YYNGEE. The CDR3 runs 13 residues. J was trimmed by 6 bases and V by 4 bases; bases with no gene match: 3. Here the CDR3 DNA reads TGTGCCAGCAGCACTAGCGGACTCAATGAGCAGTTCTTC. Translation gives CASSTSGLNEQFF.

V gene TRBV5-1 combines with J gene TRBJ2-1; 8 nucleotides agree with TRBD2. This CDR3 is built from 16 residues. With V trimmed by 0 bases and J by 2 bases, 4 bases remained unmatched. Germline CDR1 is SGHRS and CDR2 is YFSETQ. The CDR3 bases are TGCGCCAGCAGCTTGGACGGGAGGGGTACCTACAATGAGCAGTTCTTC. Protein: CASSLDGRGTYNEQFF. The whole variable domain, filled in from reference TRBV5-1 and TRBJ2-1, reads KAGVTQTPRYLIKTRGQQVTLSCSPISGHRSVSWYQQTPGQGLQFLFEYFSETQRNKGNFPGRFSGRQFSNSRSEMNVSTLELGDSALYLCASSLDGRGTYNEQFFGPGTRLTVL.

The rearrangement joins TRBV10-3 to TRBJ1-6; D ambiguous. CDR1 and CDR2 from the germline V gene are ENHRY and SYGVKD. V lost 6 bases and J 7 bases, leaving 10 bases between the germline ends. The CDR3 has 13 residues. The CDR3 here is CAIRGSSNSPLHF. The CDR3 nucleotides are TGTGCCATCAGGGGCAGTTCAAATTCACCCCTCCACTTT.

The table lists this clone with a count of one. The CDR3 loop reads CASTGQGITGELFF. The CDR3 nucleotides read TGCGCCAGCACCGGACAGGGAATCACCGGGGAGCTGTTTTTT. The V gene is TRBV5-1, the J gene TRBJ2-2; 8 bases match TRBD1. Germline V CDR1 and CDR2: SGHRS, YFSETQ. Losses at the gene ends were 6 bases for V and 4 bases for J; bases not matched to a gene: 5. The CDR3 is 14 amino acids.

The chain couples TRBV10-3 to TRBJ1-1; 9 positions agree with TRBD1. CDR1 ENHRY and CDR2 SYGVKD come from the germline V gene. This CDR3 has 15 residues. Trimming at V came to 6 bases and at J to 2 bases, leaving 7 bases not matched to a gene. The CDR3 is CAISFSTGGNTEAFF. For the CDR3, the DNA is TGTGCCATCAGCTTTTCAACAGGGGGCAACACTGAAGCTTTCTTT.

In this sample, this clone turned up a few times. The chain combines TRBV19 with TRBJ2-5; 7 bases map to TRBD1. The length of the CDR3 is 15 residues. Germline lookup yields CDR1 LNHDA and CDR2 SQIVND (reference sequence). V shed 6 bases and J 1 base; nucleotides not matched to a gene: 8. The DNA of the CDR3 is TGTGCCAGTAGCTCCAACAGGGGACCCCAAGAGACCCAGTACTTC. Protein product: CASSSNRGPQETQYF. The full variable domain, its missing parts supplied by reference TRBV19 and TRBJ2-5, is DGGITQSPKYLFRKEGQNVTLSCEQNLNHDAMYWYRQDPGQGLRLIYYSQIVNDFQKGDIAEGYSVSREKKESFPLTVTSAQKNPTAFYLCASSSNRGPQETQYFGPGTRLLVL.

The count of this clone is one. This chain connects TRBV7-3 to TRBJ1-2; D gene ambiguous. Trimming stripped 5 bases from V and 9 bases from J, with 13 bases between. The germline gives CDR1 SGHTA, CDR2 FQGTGA. The CDR3 is made up of 12 amino acids. The CDR3: CASSPDGGSYTF. In DNA form, the CDR3 reads TGTGCCAGCAGCCCAGATGGAGGCAGCTACACCTTC. The variable domain in full, completed from reference TRBV7-3 and TRBJ1-2, reads GAGVSQTPSNKVTEKGKYVELRCDPISGHTALYWYRQSLGQGPEFLIYFQGTGAADDSGLPNDRFFAVRPEGSVSTLKIQRTERGDSAVYLCASSPDGGSYTFGSGTRLTVV.

As for this clone: A junction boundary mismatches the germline segment, possibly from a read error. This chain uses TRBV7-7 with TRBJ2-5, with unresolved D. Germline CDR1 and CDR2: SSHAT and FNYEAQ (reference sequence). This CDR3 region has 14 residues. CDR3 residues: CASSLEAGAGTQYF. The CDR3 bases are TGTGCTAGCAGCTTAGAGGCTGGTGCAGGGACCCAGTACTTC. Filled out from reference TRBV7-7 and TRBJ2-5, the complete variable domain reads GAGVSQSPRYKVTKRGQDVTLRCDPISSHATLYWYQQALGQGPEFLTYFNYEAQPDKSGLPSDRFSAERPEGSISTLTIQRTEQRDSAMYRCASSLEAGAGTQYFGPGTRLLVL.

In its sample, this clone was seen once. This chain uses TRBV29-1 with TRBJ1-1; 7 nucleotides match TRBD1. Germline CDR1 and CDR2: SQVTM and ANQGSEA. The junction had 2 bases not matched to a gene; V was cut back by 4 bases and J by 0 bases. The CDR3 is 13 residues long. As DNA, the CDR3 is TGCAGCGTTGTTGGACAGGTGAACACTGAAGCTTTCTTT. Its protein is CSVVGQVNTEAFF.

This clone came up once. At the DNA level, this CDR3 is encoded by other sequences in the same sample as well. The chain uses TRBV28 and TRBJ2-1; 8 bases line up with TRBD2. The CDR3 is made up of 14 amino acids. With 2 bases clipped from V and 3 bases from J, the junction kept 0 bases outside the gene matches. Germline V gene data show CDR1 as MDHEN and CDR2 as SYDVKM. CDR3: CASSLGTSYNEQFF. Written as DNA, the CDR3 is TGTGCCAGCAGTTTAGGGACTAGCTACAATGAGCAGTTCTTC.

The gene calls are TRBV5-1 and TRBJ2-1; maybe TRBD2 (6 bases). V gave up 3 bases and J gave up 6 bases, with 13 bases separating them. CDR3 size: 14 residues. Germline V gene data show CDR1 as SGHRS and CDR2 as YFSETQ. The CDR3 DNA is TGCGCCAGCAGCTCACGTGGGGGGAGCAATGAGCAGTTCTTC. It encodes CASSSRGGSNEQFF.

This clone appeared once. This CDR3 reads CASSTQERPYGYTF. In DNA, the CDR3 is TGTGCCAGCAGCACACAGGAAAGGCCCTATGGCTACACCTTC. This chain uses TRBV7-9 with TRBJ1-2; a weak D match, TRBD1 (5 bases). Trimming left V 5 bases short and J 4 bases short, with 14 bases between. This CDR3 has 14 amino acids. The germline CDR1 and CDR2 sequences are SEHNR and FQNEAQ (reference sequence).